This T cell receptor beta chain comes out of a study of technical replicates of blood from several donors. Germline loops: CDR1 LGHNA, CDR2 YNFKEQ. V shed 3 bases and J 7 bases; nucleotides not matched to a gene: 3. The CDR3 totals 15 residues. Clones were sequenced by immunoSEQ multiplex PCR, and TCRdb holds only the in-frame ones, with some missing. The sample records tens of thousands of clones, around 87% being singletons. The receptor was isolated from a human donor in good health. Some clones in this sample may be carry-over from other donors' samples. Sequenced: PBMCs. The chain joins TRBV4-2 to TRBJ1-6, with 10 bases matching TRBD1. CDR3 amino acids: CASSQRQGANSPLHF. CDR3 sequence (DNA): TGTGCCAGCAGCCAGAGACAGGGGGCGAATTCACCCCTCCACTTT.